This TCR beta chain is from a study of blood T cell repertoires in COVID-19. Study context: The analysed material was cDNA or gDNA that came from T cells, B-cell-depleted T cells, or PBMCs.

Per the germline V gene, CDR1 is LNHDA and CDR2 is SQIVND (reference sequence). The CDR3 loop spans 12 amino acids. V trimming: 10 bases; J trimming: 0 bases; junction bases outside the gene matches: 3. Here immunoSEQ multiplex PCR was the method, and the copy in TCRdb shows in-frame clones only, minus some. The sample lists approximately 190,000 clones, 75% to 90% occurring once. This clonotype was obtained from a man in his 70s with active or convalescent COVID-19. V is TRBV19 and J is TRBJ2-7; 7 nucleotides line up with TRBD2. Sequencing was carried out using peripheral blood. CDR3 DNA sequence: TGTGCCACTGGGAGGGACTCCTACGAGCAGTACTTC. This gives the protein CATGRDSYEQYF.